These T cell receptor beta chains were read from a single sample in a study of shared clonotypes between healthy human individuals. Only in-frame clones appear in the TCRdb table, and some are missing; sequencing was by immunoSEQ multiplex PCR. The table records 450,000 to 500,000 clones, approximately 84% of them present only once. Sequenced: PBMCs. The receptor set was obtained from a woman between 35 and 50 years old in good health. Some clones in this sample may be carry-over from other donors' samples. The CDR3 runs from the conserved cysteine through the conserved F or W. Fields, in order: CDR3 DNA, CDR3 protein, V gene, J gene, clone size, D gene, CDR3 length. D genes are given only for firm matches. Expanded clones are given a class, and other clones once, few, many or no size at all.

TGCGCCAGCAGTCCTCCCCCGGGACTAGTGGCCTACGAGCAGTACTTC,CASSPPPGLVAYEQYF,TRBV23-1,TRBJ2-7,NA,TRBD2,16
TGTGCCAGCAGCATGGACAGGGACACTGAAGCTTTCTTT,CASSMDRDTEAFF,TRBV11-2,TRBJ1-1,NA,TRBD1,13
TGTGCCAGCAGCGTTCTGGCGGGAGGGCCGGGGAATGAGCAGTTCTTC,CASSVLAGGPGNEQFF,TRBV11-2,TRBJ2-1,NA,TRBD2,16
TGCGCCAGCACGGTCAGACCGCAAGAGACCCAGTACTTC,CASTVRPQETQYF,TRBV5-1,TRBJ2-5,NA,NA,13
TGTGCCAGCAGCTTGGACAGGTCAGAGACCCAGTACTTC,CASSLDRSETQYF,TRBV7-2,TRBJ2-5,many,TRBD1,13
TGTGCCAGCAGCCACCGACAGGGAAAAGGCTCTGGGGCCAACGTCCTGACTTTC,CASSHRQGKGSGANVLTF,TRBV7-9,TRBJ2-6,NA,TRBD1,18
TGTGCCAGCAGCCTTTTCCAGCGGGAGCCTACTAGCACAGATACGCAGTATTTT,CASSLFQREPTSTDTQYF,TRBV11-2,TRBJ2-3,NA,TRBD2,18
TGTGCCAGCAGTCCCAGCCGGGTGGGGGAGCAGTACTTC,CASSPSRVGEQYF,TRBV28,TRBJ2-7,NA,NA,13
TGTGCCAGCAGCGTAGATAACAGTCGTAATGAAAAACTGTTTTTT,CASSVDNSRNEKLFF,TRBV9,TRBJ1-4,NA,NA,15
TGTGCCAGCCGTCGTGCGGGCCACCCCACAGATACGCAGTATTTT,CASRRAGHPTDTQYF,TRBV6-1,TRBJ2-3,NA,NA,15
TGTGCCAGCAGCCAAGATTCGGACAGGGGGACCCCCTACGAGCAGTACTTC,CASSQDSDRGTPYEQYF,TRBV4-2,TRBJ2-7,NA,TRBD1,17
TGTGCCAGCAGCTTATTCTCGAACACCGGGGAGCTGTTTTTT,CASSLFSNTGELFF,TRBV7-6,TRBJ2-2,NA,NA,14
TGTGCCAGCACGTGGACTAGCGGGAACGATGAGCAGTTCTTC,CASTWTSGNDEQFF,TRBV6-6,TRBJ2-1,NA,TRBD2,14
TGCGCCAGCAGTGACACGGCCGGAACCGAGCAGTACTTC,CASSDTAGTEQYF,TRBV10-1,TRBJ2-7,NA,NA,13
TGTGCCAGAAGCTTGGCAACAGGGCTTCCCTACGAGCAGTACTTC,CARSLATGLPYEQYF,TRBV5-3,TRBJ2-7,NA,NA,15
TGTGCCAGCTCACAGGGTAACTACGAGCAGTACTTC,CASSQGNYEQYF,TRBV18,TRBJ2-7,NA,NA,12
TGTGCCAGCAGGGACGGACGAATCTCTGGAAACACCATATATTTT,CASRDGRISGNTIYF,TRBV7-9,TRBJ1-3,NA,NA,15
TGTGCCAGTAGTATCCACACAGGGGGCTTTTACAATGAGCAGTTCTTC,CASSIHTGGFYNEQFF,TRBV19,TRBJ2-1,NA,TRBD1,16
TGCGCCAGCGAGGGACACGGGGCGAGTGAGCAGTTCTTC,CASEGHGASEQFF,TRBV10-2,TRBJ2-1,NA,NA,13
TGTGCCAGCGAATCTCCCGGGACCCCAACCCAGTACTTC,CASESPGTPTQYF,TRBV6-1,TRBJ2-5,few,NA,13
TGTGCCAGCAGCCCCGGTAAGGGGAGGTGGAACACCATATATTTT,CASSPGKGRWNTIYF,TRBV11-2,TRBJ1-3,NA,NA,15
TGCAGTGTTGGCGAGCAGTACTTC,CSVGEQYF,TRBV20-1,TRBJ2-7,many,NA,8
TGTGCCAGCAGTACCATTGCCGAGCAGTACTTC,CASSTIAEQYF,TRBV7-9,TRBJ2-7,NA,NA,11
TGTGCCAGCAGGGGAGCAGGCAATCAGCCCCAGCATTTT,CASRGAGNQPQHF,TRBV27,TRBJ1-5,NA,NA,13
TGTGCCAGCGATTCCCCTCCCCTAGGGAAAGCTTTCTTT,CASDSPPLGKAFF,TRBV28,TRBJ1-1,NA,NA,13
TGTGCCAGCGACCAGGGGATCTATGGCTACACCTTC,CASDQGIYGYTF,TRBV28,TRBJ1-2,NA,NA,12
TGTGCCAGCAGTTCCCGAGGCGCGGGAGGGGGATACAATGAGCAGTTCTTC,CASSSRGAGGGYNEQFF,TRBV7-2,TRBJ2-1,NA,TRBD2,17
TGTGCCAGCAGCTCCTGGGGACCGAAGGGGGGCGAGCAGTACTTC,CASSSWGPKGGEQYF,TRBV5-6,TRBJ2-7,NA,NA,15
TGTGCCACCAGCAGAGTGGAGGGGTATCAGTTCTTC,CATSRVEGYQFF,TRBV15,TRBJ2-1,once,NA,12
TGCGCCAGCAGCGGCTACAGGGGACTTGCCAATCAGCCCCAGCATTTT,CASSGYRGLANQPQHF,TRBV10-1,TRBJ1-5,NA,TRBD1,16
TGTGCCAGCAGCTCGCTGGGAGTGTTTCGTTCGTTTCGCGAGCAGTACTTC,CASSSLGVFRSFREQYF,TRBV11-2,TRBJ2-7,NA,NA,17